The 26 T cell receptor beta chains below come from one sample, sequenced in a study of T-cell reconstitution after alpha-beta-depleted transplantation in children. Unique molecular identifiers were incorporated during preparation of the TCRbeta library. Each CDR3 protein gets one entry after TCRdb re-called the PCR reads with MiXCR. The data contain fewer than 500,000 distinct CDR3 sequences, over 40% of them singletons. The sequenced sample was PBMCs, obtained before TCRalphabeta/CD19-depleted stem cell transplant. These receptors all stem from a girl between 2 and 10 years old with aplastic anemia, due to receive a stem cell transplant.

There are many counts of this clonotype. The chain couples TRBV9 to TRBJ2-7, with 9 bases lining up with TRBD2. From germline, CDR1 is SGDLS and CDR2 YYNGEE. The CDR3 covers 15 residues. With 0 bases clipped from V and 3 bases from J, the junction kept 4 bases outside the gene matches. CDR3 coding DNA: TGTGCCAGCAGCGTAGGATCTAGCGGGAACTACGAGCAGTACTTC. Translation gives CASSVGSSGNYEQYF.

The chain is built from TRBV27 and TRBJ1-4; D remains unclear. Trimming removed 0 bases from V and 0 bases from J, with 8 bases in between. This CDR3 is built from 16 residues. CDR1 and CDR2 (germline): MNHEY, SMNVEV (reference sequence). The CDR3 loop reads CASSLSYSATNEKLFF. The CDR3 DNA sequence: TGTGCCAGCAGTTTATCCTACAGTGCAACTAATGAAAAACTGTTTTTT.

This chain links TRBV5-4 with TRBJ2-5, with D perhaps TRBD1 or TRBD2 (5 bases each). The CDR3 consists of 15 residues. With 5 bases removed from V and 1 base from J, the gap between germline ends came to 15 bases. Germline CDR1 reads SGHNT; CDR2 reads YYREEE (reference sequence). The CDR3 bases are TGTGCCAGCAGAAATCCCGGGACCCGCCAAGAGACCCAGTACTTC. Residues: CASRNPGTRQETQYF.

In its sample, this clonotype was seen many times. The rearrangement joins TRBV6-1 to TRBJ2-5, with TRBD2 matching 8 bases. Germline CDR1 reads MNHNS; CDR2 reads SASEGT. This CDR3 spans 16 amino acids. Germline trimming cut 8 bases from V and 4 bases from J; bases unmatched to any gene: 15. The chain's CDR3 is CASRRGTSGVLETQYF. For the CDR3, the DNA is TGTGCCAGCCGCAGAGGGACTAGTGGGGTACTAGAGACCCAGTACTTC.

The chain combines TRBV7-3 with TRBJ2-3; 8 bases fit TRBD2. Germline assignment: CDR1 SGHTA and CDR2 FQGTGA. The CDR3 is made up of 15 amino acids. V was pared by 5 bases and J by 7 bases, with 11 bases of the junction left unmatched. In DNA form, the CDR3 reads TGTGCCAGCAGCCCTGGGGCGGGACTAGGAAATACGCAGTATTTT. Protein: CASSPGAGLGNTQYF.

The chain joins TRBV24-1 to TRBJ2-3; D might be TRBD1 or TRBD2, each matching 5 bases. The germline V and J ends were trimmed by 1 base and 1 base, with 11 bases remaining between them. CDR1 is KGHDR, CDR2 SFDVKD, per germline. This CDR3 comprises 16 residues. The CDR3 here is CATSDLRETGTDTQYF. The DNA for the CDR3 is TGTGCCACCAGTGATTTAAGGGAGACAGGCACAGATACGCAGTATTTT.

This chain uses TRBV29-1 with TRBJ2-7; TRBD2 matches at 10 bases. CDR1 is SQVTM and CDR2 is ANQGSEA in the germline V gene. The CDR3 runs to 13 residues. The J segment lost 5 bases and the V segment lost 4 bases, leaving 5 bases of the junction unmatched. CDR3 nucleotide sequence: TGCAGCGTTGTTCAGCGGGAGGGCCACGAGCAGTACTTC. Protein product: CSVVQREGHEQYF.

There are many counts of this clonotype. The V and J genes are TRBV25-1 and TRBJ2-1; D gene ambiguous. V lost 3 bases to trimming and J lost 7 bases, with 10 bases between them. In germline, CDR1 is MGHDK, CDR2 SYGVNS. The CDR3 is 13 residues long. The CDR3 DNA sequence: TGTGCCAGCAGTGAGTCCCCCGGGAATGAGCAGTTCTTC. It codes for CASSESPGNEQFF.

The CDR3 protein is CASSRQGRETQYF. As DNA, the CDR3 is TGTGCCAGCAGTCGACAGGGACGAGAGACCCAGTACTTC. V usage is TRBV6-1 and J usage is TRBJ2-5; 7 positions agree with TRBD1. V gave up 5 bases and J gave up 4 bases; unmatched junction bases: 4. The CDR3 is 13 residues long. CDR1 and CDR2 (germline): MNHNS, SASEGT.

This rearrangement joins TRBV12-5 to TRBJ2-7; 9 positions match TRBD1. The CDR3 contains 14 residues. Per germline, CDR1 LGHNT and CDR2 FRNRAP. V lost 7 bases to trimming and J lost 5 bases; unmatched junction nucleotides: 9. The CDR3 coding sequence is TGTGCTAGTGTTTTACAGGGGGCGCAGGACGAGCAGTACTTC. Translating it yields CASVLQGAQDEQYF. Using reference TRBV12-5 and TRBJ2-7 for the parts outside the CDR3, the full variable domain is DARVTQTPRHKVTEMGQEVTMRCQPILGHNTVFWYRQTMMQGLELLAYFRNRAPLDDSGMPKDRFSAEMPDATLATLKIQPSEPRDSAVYFCASVLQGAQDEQYFGPGTRLTVT.

This clonotype was recorded many times. V is TRBV5-4 and J is TRBJ2-2; no definite D call. The CDR3 totals 14 residues. Germline V lookup: CDR1 SGHNT, CDR2 YYREEE (reference sequence). Trimming removed 4 bases from V and 2 bases from J, with 9 bases in between. CDR3 amino acids: CASSDALNTGELFF. CDR3 DNA sequence: TGTGCCAGCAGCGATGCCCTAAACACCGGGGAGCTGTTTTTT.

The chain joins TRBV25-1 to TRBJ2-5; D could derive from TRBD1 or TRBD2 (5 bases each). The CDR3 has 13 amino acids. Germline lookup yields CDR1 MGHDK and CDR2 SYGVNS. Trimming left V 8 bases short and J 5 bases short, with 15 bases between. The CDR3 region has the DNA TGTGCCAGCGGTGGGACCTTTCAGGAGACCCAGTACTTC. This encodes CASGGTFQETQYF.

In its sample, this clonotype was seen a few times. The chain uses TRBV11-2 and TRBJ2-1, with D unclear. Per the germline V gene, CDR1 is SGHAT and CDR2 is FQNNGV. The CDR3 has 18 amino acids. Trimming took off 3 bases at V and 3 bases at J, with 21 bases between the two ends. The CDR3 DNA reads TGTGCCAGCAGCTTGCGATCTTCGGGTGACTGGTTCTACAATGAGCAGTTCTTC. Its protein is CASSLRSSGDWFYNEQFF.

This clonotype was seen ten or more times. This chain connects TRBV10-3 to TRBJ2-5; D unclear. The CDR3 loop spans 15 amino acids. Germline CDR1 and CDR2: ENHRY and SYGVKD. The V end was cut by 8 bases, the J end by 5 bases, with 21 bases between. The CDR3 region has the DNA TGTGCCATCGGAGCAAATCTTAGGCCCTCCGAGACCCAGTACTTC. It specifies CAIGANLRPSETQYF.

The genes are TRBV6-1 and TRBJ1-5; possible D gene TRBD1, 5 bases. CDR1 is MNHNS, CDR2 SASEGT, per germline. Trimming pared 2 bases from V and 3 bases from J, leaving 17 bases between. CDR3 length: 17 amino acids. CDR3 sequence reads: CASSEFRGRDVNQPQHF. CDR3 sequence (DNA): TGTGCCAGCAGTGAATTTAGGGGCAGGGATGTCAATCAGCCCCAGCATTTT.

The sample holds a few counts of this clonotype. This sequence joins TRBV10-3 and TRBJ2-2; 7 nucleotides agree with TRBD2. The J segment lost 4 bases and the V segment lost 5 bases, leaving 7 bases of the junction unmatched. Germline CDR1 and CDR2: ENHRY and SYGVKD. The length of the CDR3 is 15 residues. The CDR3 DNA is TGTGCCATCAGTTCCGGACTAGTGGGCACCGGGGAGCTGTTTTTT. This encodes CAISSGLVGTGELFF.

V and J are TRBV4-1 and TRBJ1-4; weak D call: TRBD1 (5 bases). CDR1 MGHRA and CDR2 YSYEKL come from the germline V gene. The ends were cut back, 0 bases at V and 1 base at J, with 9 bases in the middle. CDR3 length: 16 amino acids. The CDR3 nucleotides are TGCGCCAGCAGCCAAGAGGGGCGGGGAACTAATGAAAAACTGTTTTTT. Translating it yields CASSQEGRGTNEKLFF.

The genes are TRBV19 and TRBJ2-1; tentative D call: TRBD2 (5 bases). CDR1 is LNHDA, CDR2 SQIVND, per germline (reference sequence). The CDR3 is 17 residues long. The V gene lost 1 base and the J gene lost 2 bases, with 15 bases spanning the gap. The CDR3 here is CASSIGLATNPYNEQFF. In DNA, the CDR3 is TGTGCCAGTAGTATAGGATTAGCGACCAACCCCTACAATGAGCAGTTCTTC.

This chain links TRBV4-1 with TRBJ2-5; 13 bases match TRBD2. V shed 3 bases, J shed 5 bases, and the junction held 9 bases outside the gene matches. Germline CDR1 and CDR2: MGHRA and YSYEKL. The CDR3 consists of 17 residues. In DNA, the CDR3 is TGCGCCAGCAGCCAGGGACTAGCGGGGAGGATAGGCGAGACCCAGTACTTC. Residues: CASSQGLAGRIGETQYF.

This clonotype was observed a handful of times. V gene TRBV11-2 combines with J gene TRBJ2-7; no firm D call. V was clipped by 5 bases and J by 3 bases, with 17 bases between them. Per the germline V gene, CDR1 is SGHAT and CDR2 is FQNNGV. CDR3 length equals 15 residues. This CDR3 is CASSPLAGQNYEQYF. The DNA for the CDR3 is TGTGCCAGCAGCCCTTTAGCAGGCCAAAACTACGAGCAGTACTTC.

Here the CDR3 DNA reads TGCGCCAGCAGCTTCTCCCAGCGGGAGATGGGCGGGGAGCTGTTTTTT. Translation gives CASSFSQREMGGELFF. The chain couples TRBV5-1 to TRBJ2-2; 8 nucleotides match TRBD2. V lost 2 bases and J lost 7; bases outside the gene matches: 10. The CDR3 sequence is 16 residues long. The germline gives CDR1 SGHRS, CDR2 YFSETQ.

This clonotype was observed many times. CDR3 sequence (DNA): TGCGCCAGCAGCCAGTATTCGGCCCATGATACGCAGTATTTT. The encoded protein is CASSQYSAHDTQYF. The chain links TRBV5-1 to TRBJ2-3; the D is unclear. The V gene's germline CDR1 is SGHRS and CDR2 YFSETQ. CDR3 length equals 14 residues. V shed 4 bases and J shed 6 bases, with 15 bases lying between them.

The rearrangement uses TRBV29-1 and TRBJ2-1; D might be TRBD1 (5 bases). The CDR3 sequence is 15 residues long. Looked up from germline, CDR1 is SQVTM and CDR2 is ANQGSEA. Trimming pared 6 bases from V and 5 bases from J, leaving 20 bases between. In nucleotides, the CDR3 is TGCAGCGTCGCACGGCAGGGAAGTTCGGACAATGAGCAGTTCTTC. Its translation: CSVARQGSSDNEQFF.

In its sample, this clonotype was seen a few times. The gene calls are TRBV29-1 and TRBJ2-7; 16 nucleotides line up with TRBD2. Trimming cost V 4 bases and J 5 bases; bases outside gene matches: 2. Germline V gene lookup returns CDR1 SQVTM and CDR2 ANQGSEA. The CDR3 sequence is 14 residues long. The CDR3 DNA reads TGCAGCGTTGGGGGGACTAGCGGGAGGGACGAGCAGTACTTC. Amino acids: CSVGGTSGRDEQYF.

The V gene is TRBV5-5, the J gene TRBJ2-7; no definite D call. V dropped 0 bases and J dropped 2 bases, with 15 bases sitting between them. The germline CDR1 and CDR2 sequences are SGHKS and YYEKEE (reference sequence). The CDR3 runs 16 residues. CDR3 loop: CASSLALAVDTYEQYF. The CDR3 DNA follows: TGTGCCAGCAGCTTGGCCTTGGCAGTTGATACCTACGAGCAGTACTTC.

The chain carries TRBV5-1 and TRBJ2-1, with a tentative D call TRBD2 (5 bases). V lost 5 bases to trimming and J lost 10 bases, with 19 bases between them. Germline loops: CDR1 SGHRS, CDR2 YFSETQ. CDR3 size: 14 residues. The CDR3 DNA is TGCGCCAGCAGACCAGACTCGAGGGTAGGGGAGCAGTTCTTC. Translated, it gives CASRPDSRVGEQFF.